Below are 5 T cell receptor beta chains sequenced from a single sample in a study of blood T cell repertoires in COVID-19 (dated by TCRdb to the early 2020s). The method was the immunoSEQ multiplex PCR assay. In TCRdb, the immuneACCESS table is reduced to in-frame sequences with V and J assigned. These tables do not hold every clone; where another copy was compared, an unresolved V gene accounts for under half, and the others remain unexplained. The sample has 150,000 to 200,000 clones on record, 75% to 90% of them singletons. Of the sample, over 2.5% is held by the ten largest clones. Input material: peripheral blood. These receptors were collected from a man aged 60-69 years with acute or convalescent COVID-19.

The J gene is TRBJ2-7, the V gene TRBV5-5; D remains ambiguous. The CDR3 totals 14 residues. Germline V CDR1 and CDR2: SGHKS, YYEKEE (reference sequence). V was cut by 4 bases and J by 3 bases, with 14 bases left in between. The CDR3 reads CASSAETRFYEQYF. For the CDR3, the DNA is TGTGCCAGCAGCGCCGAGACCAGGTTCTACGAGCAGTACTTC.

This rearrangement joins TRBV5-1 to TRBJ2-7; the match to TRBD2 covers 7 bases. Germline-derived CDR1 and CDR2 are SGHRS and YFSETQ. V trimming: 0 bases; J trimming: 6 bases; junction bases outside the gene matches: 3. This CDR3 is built from 13 residues. In DNA, the CDR3 is TGCGCCAGCAGCTTGGAACTAGCGTTCGAGCAGTACTTC. The encoded protein is CASSLELAFEQYF.

The chain employs TRBV9 and TRBJ2-7; possibly TRBD1 for D (6 bases). With 2 bases removed from V and 3 bases from J, the gap between germline ends came to 18 bases. The CDR3 totals 16 residues. Per germline, CDR1 SGDLS and CDR2 YYNGEE. The DNA of the CDR3 is TGTGCCAGCAGCGTGGGCCCCTTGACAGGATACTACGAGCAGTACTTC. This translates into CASSVGPLTGYYEQYF. Filled out from reference TRBV9 and TRBJ2-7, the complete variable domain reads DSGVTQTPKHLITATGQRVTLRCSPRSGDLSVYWYQQSLDQGLQFLIQYYNGEERAKGNILERFSAQQFPDLHSELNLSSLELGDSALYFCASSVGPLTGYYEQYFGPGTRLTVT.

The CDR3 DNA follows: TGTGCCAGCAGCTTGGCAGGGGTGTCCACCTACGAGCAGTACTTC. Amino acids: CASSLAGVSTYEQYF. The chain has TRBV5-4 and TRBJ2-7; the D gene is possibly TRBD1 (6 bases). Germline assignment: CDR1 SGHNT and CDR2 YYREEE (reference sequence). This CDR3 is built from 15 residues. V was trimmed by 0 bases and J by 2 bases, leaving 12 bases between them.

V gene TRBV3-1 (or the pseudogene TRBV3-2) combines with J gene TRBJ2-5; no definite D call. CDR3 length equals 15 residues. The germline V gene encodes CDR1 LGHDT and CDR2 YNNKEL (reference sequence). V was cut by 0 bases and J by 5 bases, with 13 bases left in between. The CDR3 region has the DNA TGTGCCAGCAGCCAAGACCAGGTCATCTGGGAGACCCAGTACTTC. This encodes CASSQDQVIWETQYF.